The clone carrying this T cell receptor beta chain occurred a few times. The V and J ends lost 4 bases and 1 base respectively, with 16 bases between them. This CDR3 has 15 residues. Germline V lookup: CDR1 SQVTM, CDR2 ANQGSEA. Using RNA transcripts as the source, TCR beta CDR3 regions were amplified. The HTBI primer set drove a first-round RT-PCR of the TCR CDR3. TCRdb re-analysed the multiplex PCR reads in MiXCR, keeping a single row per CDR3 protein. The sample holds a few hundred thousand distinct CDR3 sequences, roughly an eighth seen once. The PBMCs were sourced from fresh peripheral blood (around 9.3 ml). The data were obtained in a study of T cells in Graves' hyperthyroidism and ophthalmopathy.

Source material: blood. The J gene is TRBJ2-5, the V gene TRBV29-1, with D maybe TRBD1 (5 bases). The origin of this receptor is a woman between 18 and 30 years old with Graves' hyperthyroidism. The CDR3 DNA sequence: TGCAGCGTTGGCTTTAGACAGTTCACCCAAGAGACCCAGTACTTC. Residues: CSVGFRQFTQETQYF.